The rows below give T cell receptor beta chains drawn from one sample of a study of cytomegalovirus exposure and HLA in healthy donors. Assay used: immunoSEQ multiplex PCR; TCRdb lists only in-frame clones, some missing. The sample yields 100,000 to 150,000 clones, roughly 79% seen once. Sequencing was performed on PBMCs. The source is a boy aged 2 to 9 in good health and CMV-seronegative. Each CDR3 is given with its conserved first and last residue.

j_call v_call cdr3_aa
TRBJ2-1 TRBV29-1 CSAEGTVTNNEQFF
TRBJ2-1 TRBV7-3 CASSSAGLPYNEQFF
TRBJ1-4 TRBV9 CASSVEPGQFNEKLFF
TRBJ2-2 TRBV6-4 CASSDTQGGATGELFF
TRBJ2-7 TRBV2 CASGAQGGLDWEQYF
TRBJ2-6 TRBV4-1 CASSPRTGALSGANVLTF
TRBJ1-1 TRBV27 CASSLRQGLARLEAFF
TRBJ2-1 TRBV4-2 CASSQDGAGGPHNEQFF
TRBJ1-4 TRBV7-2 CASSFHAQGLNEKLFF
TRBJ1-2 TRBV18 CASSPPTGGDSDGYTF
TRBJ2-3 TRBV29-1 CSVSSGGTDTQYF
TRBJ2-1 TRBV25-1 CASSEWTGEEQFF
TRBJ2-4 TRBV7-4 CAIKSGGKNIQYF
TRBJ2-5 TRBV11-3 CASSRVFRETQYF
TRBJ2-1 TRBV6-1 CASSEGGGSYNEQFF
TRBJ1-4 TRBV10-3 CAISRGTNEKLFF
TRBJ2-5 TRBV21-1 CASSKGPRDRGRGETQYF
TRBJ2-1 TRBV10-2 CASSESTHTAHEQFF
TRBJ1-1 TRBV6-1 CASTRTENTEAFF
TRBJ2-3 TRBV10-1 CASSYELFTDTQYF
TRBJ2-2 TRBV2 CASDSRRMNTGELFF
NA TRBV13 CASSFPGTSGVYEQYF
TRBJ2-1 TRBV2 CASSLLPGGNEQFF